This T cell receptor (beta chain) came from a study of blood T cell repertoires in COVID-19. Whole-study context: Collection of acute and convalescent COVID-19 samples took place in the United States, Italy and Spain. T cells, B-cell-depleted T cells, or PBMCs provided the cDNA or gDNA that served as material.

Seattle-derived patients entered the study during active infection and were followed longitudinally. Per the original methods: From reference gene primer amplification, estimates of nucleated cell counts were derived. The table came from immunoSEQ multiplex PCR; TCRdb's copy has only in-frame clones and leaves some out. V, J and clone size derive from that table, while D and trimming were established from the DNA sequence. This table has approximately 440,000 clones, approximately 90% appearing once. CDR1 is LNHDA and CDR2 is SQIVND in the germline V gene (reference sequence). Trimming removed 9 bases from V and 4 bases from J, with 9 bases in between. The CDR3 runs 11 residues.

The chain combines TRBV19 with TRBJ1-1, with D possibly matching TRBD1 (5 bases). Specimen: peripheral blood. This clonotype was obtained from a woman in her forties or fifties with COVID-19, enrolled during active disease. DNA for the CDR3: TGTGCCAGCCCCGGGGGCACTGAAGCTTTCTTT. Translated, it gives CASPGGTEAFF. The entire variable domain, with the rest obtained from reference TRBV19 and TRBJ1-1, is as follows: DGGITQSPKYLFRKEGQNVTLSCEQNLNHDAMYWYRQDPGQGLRLIYYSQIVNDFQKGDIAEGYSVSREKKESFPLTVTSAQKNPTAFYLCASPGGTEAFFGQGTRLTVV.